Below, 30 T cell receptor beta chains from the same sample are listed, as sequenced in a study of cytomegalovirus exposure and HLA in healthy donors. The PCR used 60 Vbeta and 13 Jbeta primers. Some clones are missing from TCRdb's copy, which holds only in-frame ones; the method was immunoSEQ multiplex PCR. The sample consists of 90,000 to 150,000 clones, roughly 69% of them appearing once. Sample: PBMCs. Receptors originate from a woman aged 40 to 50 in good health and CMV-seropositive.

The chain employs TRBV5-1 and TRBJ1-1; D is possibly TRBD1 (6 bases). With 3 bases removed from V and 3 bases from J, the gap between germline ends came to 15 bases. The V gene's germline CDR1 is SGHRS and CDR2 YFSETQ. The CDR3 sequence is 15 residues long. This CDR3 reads CASSSSGVGDTEAFF. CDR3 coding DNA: TGCGCCAGCAGCTCATCAGGGGTTGGAGACACTGAAGCTTTCTTT.

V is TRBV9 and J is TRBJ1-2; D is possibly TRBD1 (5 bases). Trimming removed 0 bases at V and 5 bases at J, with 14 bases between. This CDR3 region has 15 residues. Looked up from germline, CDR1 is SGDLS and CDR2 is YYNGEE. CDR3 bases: TGTGCCAGCAGCGTAGGTAGTCAGGGCGATTATGGCTACACCTTC. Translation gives CASSVGSQGDYGYTF.

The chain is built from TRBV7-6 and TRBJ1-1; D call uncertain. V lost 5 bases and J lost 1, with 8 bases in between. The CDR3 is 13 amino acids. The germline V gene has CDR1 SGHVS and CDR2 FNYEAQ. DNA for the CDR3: TGTGCCAGCAGCGTTGACAAGAACACTGAAGCTTTCTTT. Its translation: CASSVDKNTEAFF.

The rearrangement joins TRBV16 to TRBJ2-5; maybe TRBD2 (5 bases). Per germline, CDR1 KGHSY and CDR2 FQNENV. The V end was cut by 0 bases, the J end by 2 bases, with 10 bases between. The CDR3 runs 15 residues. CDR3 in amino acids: CASSQSQRGQETQYF. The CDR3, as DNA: TGTGCCAGCAGCCAATCGCAACGGGGACAAGAGACCCAGTACTTC.

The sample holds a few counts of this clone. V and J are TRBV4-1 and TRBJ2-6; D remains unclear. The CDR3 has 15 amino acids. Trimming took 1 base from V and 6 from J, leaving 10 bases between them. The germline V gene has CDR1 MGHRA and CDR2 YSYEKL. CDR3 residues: CASSQGPVKANVLTF. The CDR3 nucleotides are TGCGCCAGCAGCCAAGGCCCGGTGAAGGCCAACGTCCTGACTTTC.

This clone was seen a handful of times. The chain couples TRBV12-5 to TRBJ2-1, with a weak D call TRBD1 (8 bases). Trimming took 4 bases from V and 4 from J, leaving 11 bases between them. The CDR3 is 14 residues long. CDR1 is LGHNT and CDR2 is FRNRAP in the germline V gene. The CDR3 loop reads CASGSQGGYNEQFF. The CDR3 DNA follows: TGTGCTAGTGGTTCACAGGGGGGGTACAATGAGCAGTTCTTC. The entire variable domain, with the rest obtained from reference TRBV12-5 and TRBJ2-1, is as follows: DARVTQTPRHKVTEMGQEVTMRCQPILGHNTVFWYRQTMMQGLELLAYFRNRAPLDDSGMPKDRFSAEMPDATLATLKIQPSEPRDSAVYFCASGSQGGYNEQFFGPGTRLTVL.

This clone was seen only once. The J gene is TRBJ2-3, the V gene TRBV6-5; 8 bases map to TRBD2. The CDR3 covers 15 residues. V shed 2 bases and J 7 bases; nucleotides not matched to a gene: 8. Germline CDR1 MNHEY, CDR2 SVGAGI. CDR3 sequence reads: CASSYVGGADHTQYF. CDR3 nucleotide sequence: TGTGCCAGCAGTTACGTCGGGGGGGCCGACCATACGCAGTATTTT.

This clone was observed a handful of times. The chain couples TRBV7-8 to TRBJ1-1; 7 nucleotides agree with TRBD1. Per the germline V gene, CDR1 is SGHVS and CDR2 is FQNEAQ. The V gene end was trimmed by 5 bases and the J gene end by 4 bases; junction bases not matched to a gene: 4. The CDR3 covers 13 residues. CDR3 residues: CASSPGQATEAFF. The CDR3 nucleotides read TGTGCCAGCAGCCCAGGACAGGCCACTGAAGCTTTCTTT.

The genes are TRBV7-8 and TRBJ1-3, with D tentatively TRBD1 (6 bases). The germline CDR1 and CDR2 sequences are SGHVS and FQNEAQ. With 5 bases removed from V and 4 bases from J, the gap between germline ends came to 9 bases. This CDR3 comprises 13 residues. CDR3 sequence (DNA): TGTGCCAGCAGCACAGGACAGGGAAACACCATATATTTT. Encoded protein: CASSTGQGNTIYF.

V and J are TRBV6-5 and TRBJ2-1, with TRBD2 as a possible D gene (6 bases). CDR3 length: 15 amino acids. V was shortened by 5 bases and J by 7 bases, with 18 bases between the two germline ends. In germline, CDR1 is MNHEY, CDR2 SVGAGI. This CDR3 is CASSTGAAGRNEQFF. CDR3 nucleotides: TGTGCCAGCAGTACCGGGGCCGCAGGGAGGAATGAGCAGTTCTTC.

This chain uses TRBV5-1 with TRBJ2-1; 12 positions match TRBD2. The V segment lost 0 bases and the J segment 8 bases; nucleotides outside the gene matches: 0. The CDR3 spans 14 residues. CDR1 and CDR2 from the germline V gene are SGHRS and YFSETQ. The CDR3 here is CASSLGLAGDEQFF. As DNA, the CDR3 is TGCGCCAGCAGCTTGGGACTAGCGGGGGATGAGCAGTTCTTC.

CDR3 sequence reads: CASSQQVNPYNEQFF. CDR3 in DNA: TGTGCCAGCAGCCAACAGGTTAACCCCTACAATGAGCAGTTCTTC. This chain links TRBV7-2 with TRBJ2-1; possible D gene TRBD1, 5 bases. The CDR3 totals 15 residues. Germline CDR1 is SGHTA and CDR2 is FQGNSA. Deletions cut 5 bases from V and 2 bases from J, with 13 bases between.

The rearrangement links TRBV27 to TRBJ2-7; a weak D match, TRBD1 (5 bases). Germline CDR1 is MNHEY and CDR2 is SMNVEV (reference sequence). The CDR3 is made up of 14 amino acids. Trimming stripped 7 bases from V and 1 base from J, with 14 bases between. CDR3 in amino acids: CASMVTGFSYEQYF. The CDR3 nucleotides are TGTGCCAGCATGGTCACAGGCTTTTCCTACGAGCAGTACTTC.

CDR3 in DNA: TGTGCCAGCAGCTTCCTAGGGGGCAATGAGCAGTTCTTC. Protein sequence: CASSFLGGNEQFF. This sequence joins TRBV5-4 and TRBJ2-1; perhaps TRBD1 as D (6 bases). Germline V gives CDR1 SGHNT, CDR2 YYREEE (reference sequence). V lost 2 bases, J lost 6 bases, and 9 bases lay in between. This CDR3 contains 13 residues.

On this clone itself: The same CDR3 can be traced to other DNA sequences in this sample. CDR3 protein: CASSESGQGGYTF. The CDR3 nucleotides read TGTGCCAGCAGTGAGTCCGGGCAGGGAGGCTACACCTTC. This sequence joins TRBV2 and TRBJ1-2; TRBD1 might be the D (5 bases). The CDR3 extends over 13 amino acids. The germline V and J ends were trimmed by 3 bases and 8 bases, with 13 bases remaining between them. CDR1 and CDR2 from the germline V gene are SNHLY and FYNNEI.

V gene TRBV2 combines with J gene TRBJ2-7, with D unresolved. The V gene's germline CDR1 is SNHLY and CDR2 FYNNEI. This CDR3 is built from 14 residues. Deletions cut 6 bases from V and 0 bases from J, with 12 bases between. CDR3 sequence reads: CASRNPRSSYEQYF. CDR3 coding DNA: TGTGCCAGCAGGAACCCCCGGTCCTCCTACGAGCAGTACTTC.

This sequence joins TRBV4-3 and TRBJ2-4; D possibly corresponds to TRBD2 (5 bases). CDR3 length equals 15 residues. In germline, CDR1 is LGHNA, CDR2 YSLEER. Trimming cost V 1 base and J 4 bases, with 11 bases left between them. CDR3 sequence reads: CASSQGGWGKNIQYF. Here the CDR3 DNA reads TGCGCCAGCAGCCAAGGCGGGTGGGGAAAAAACATTCAGTACTTC.

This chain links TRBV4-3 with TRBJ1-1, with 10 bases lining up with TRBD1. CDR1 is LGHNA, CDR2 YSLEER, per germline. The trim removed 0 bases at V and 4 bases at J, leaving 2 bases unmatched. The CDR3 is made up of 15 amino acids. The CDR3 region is CASSQDWTGGTEAFF. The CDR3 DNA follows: TGCGCCAGCAGCCAAGATTGGACAGGGGGCACTGAAGCTTTCTTT.

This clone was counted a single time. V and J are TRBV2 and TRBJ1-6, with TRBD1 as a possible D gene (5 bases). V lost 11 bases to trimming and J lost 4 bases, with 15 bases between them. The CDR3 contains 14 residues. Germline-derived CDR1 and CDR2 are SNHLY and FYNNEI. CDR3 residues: CAGGAESYNSPLHF. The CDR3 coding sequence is TGTGCCGGCGGGGCAGAGTCATATAATTCACCCCTCCACTTT.

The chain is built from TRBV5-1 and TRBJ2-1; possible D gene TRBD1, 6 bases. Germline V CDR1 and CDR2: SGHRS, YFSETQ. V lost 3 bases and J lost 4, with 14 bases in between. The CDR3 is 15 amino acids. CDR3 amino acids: CASSSQGGGYNEQFF. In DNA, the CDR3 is TGCGCCAGCAGCTCACAGGGTGGGGGTTACAATGAGCAGTTCTTC.

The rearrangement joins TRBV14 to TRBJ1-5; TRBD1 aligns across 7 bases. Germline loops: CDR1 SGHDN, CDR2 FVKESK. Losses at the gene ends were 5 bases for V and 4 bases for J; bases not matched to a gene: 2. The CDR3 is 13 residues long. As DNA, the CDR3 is TGTGCCAGCAGCTTCAGGGGGAATCAGCCCCAGCATTTT. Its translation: CASSFRGNQPQHF.

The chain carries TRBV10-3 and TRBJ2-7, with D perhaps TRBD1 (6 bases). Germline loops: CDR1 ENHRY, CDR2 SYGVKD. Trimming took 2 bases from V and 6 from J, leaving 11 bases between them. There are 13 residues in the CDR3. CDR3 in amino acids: CAISENTGTEQYF. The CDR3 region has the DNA TGTGCCATCAGTGAGAATACAGGGACCGAGCAGTACTTC.

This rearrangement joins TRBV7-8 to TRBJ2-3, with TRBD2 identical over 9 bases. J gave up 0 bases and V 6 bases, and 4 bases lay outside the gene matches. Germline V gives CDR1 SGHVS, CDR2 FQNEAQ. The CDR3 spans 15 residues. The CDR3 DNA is TGTGCCAGCAGTTTCAGCGGGGGGAGCACAGATACGCAGTATTTT. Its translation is CASSFSGGSTDTQYF.

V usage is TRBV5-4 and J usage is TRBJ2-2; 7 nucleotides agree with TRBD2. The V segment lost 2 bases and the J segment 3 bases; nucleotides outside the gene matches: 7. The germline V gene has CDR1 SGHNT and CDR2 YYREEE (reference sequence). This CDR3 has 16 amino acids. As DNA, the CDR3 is TGTGCCAGCAGCTTACCGGGAGGAGCGGACACCGGGGAGCTGTTTTTT. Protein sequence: CASSLPGGADTGELFF.

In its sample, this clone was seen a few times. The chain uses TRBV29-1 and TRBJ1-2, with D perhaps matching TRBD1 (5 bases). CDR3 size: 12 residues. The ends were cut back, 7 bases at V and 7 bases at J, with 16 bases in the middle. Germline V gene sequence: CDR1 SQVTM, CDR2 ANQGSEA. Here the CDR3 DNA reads TGCAGCGGGGGGGACTCTTCTGCTGGCTACACCTTC. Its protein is CSGGDSSAGYTF. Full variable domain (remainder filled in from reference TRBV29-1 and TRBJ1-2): SAVISQKPSRDICQRGTSLTIQCQVDSQVTMMFWYRQQPGQSLTLIATANQGSEATYESGFVIDKFPISRPNLTFSTLTVSNMSPEDSSIYLCSGGDSSAGYTFGSGTRLTVV.

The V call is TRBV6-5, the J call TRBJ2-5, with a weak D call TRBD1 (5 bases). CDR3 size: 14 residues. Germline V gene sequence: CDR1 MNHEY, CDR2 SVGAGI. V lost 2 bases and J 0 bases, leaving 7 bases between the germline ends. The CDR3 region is CASSYRTHQETQYF. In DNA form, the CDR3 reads TGTGCCAGCAGTTACCGGACACACCAAGAGACCCAGTACTTC.

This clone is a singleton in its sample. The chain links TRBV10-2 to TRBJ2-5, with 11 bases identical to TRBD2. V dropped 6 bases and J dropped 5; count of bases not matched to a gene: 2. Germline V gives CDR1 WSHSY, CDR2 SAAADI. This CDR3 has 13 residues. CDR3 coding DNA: TGCGCCAGCAGCCGGACTAGCGGGGAGACCCAGTACTTC. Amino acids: CASSRTSGETQYF.

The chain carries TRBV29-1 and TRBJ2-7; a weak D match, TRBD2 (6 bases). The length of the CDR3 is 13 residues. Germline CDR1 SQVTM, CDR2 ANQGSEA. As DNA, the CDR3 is TGCAGTGGGGGGACGGGACTCCTTAACGAGCAGTACTTC. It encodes CSGGTGLLNEQYF.

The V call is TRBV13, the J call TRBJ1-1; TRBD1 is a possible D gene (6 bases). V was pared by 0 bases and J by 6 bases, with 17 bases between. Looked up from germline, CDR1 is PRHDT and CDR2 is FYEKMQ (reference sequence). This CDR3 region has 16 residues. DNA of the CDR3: TGTGCCAGCAGCTTAGGGCCCCGGCAGGGGAGTTCTGAAGCTTTCTTT. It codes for CASSLGPRQGSSEAFF.

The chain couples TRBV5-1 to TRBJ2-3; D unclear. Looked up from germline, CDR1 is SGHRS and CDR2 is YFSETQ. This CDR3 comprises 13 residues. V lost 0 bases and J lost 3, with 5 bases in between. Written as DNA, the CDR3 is TGCGCCAGCAGCTTGGGCGATACAGATACGCAGTATTTT. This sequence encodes CASSLGDTDTQYF.